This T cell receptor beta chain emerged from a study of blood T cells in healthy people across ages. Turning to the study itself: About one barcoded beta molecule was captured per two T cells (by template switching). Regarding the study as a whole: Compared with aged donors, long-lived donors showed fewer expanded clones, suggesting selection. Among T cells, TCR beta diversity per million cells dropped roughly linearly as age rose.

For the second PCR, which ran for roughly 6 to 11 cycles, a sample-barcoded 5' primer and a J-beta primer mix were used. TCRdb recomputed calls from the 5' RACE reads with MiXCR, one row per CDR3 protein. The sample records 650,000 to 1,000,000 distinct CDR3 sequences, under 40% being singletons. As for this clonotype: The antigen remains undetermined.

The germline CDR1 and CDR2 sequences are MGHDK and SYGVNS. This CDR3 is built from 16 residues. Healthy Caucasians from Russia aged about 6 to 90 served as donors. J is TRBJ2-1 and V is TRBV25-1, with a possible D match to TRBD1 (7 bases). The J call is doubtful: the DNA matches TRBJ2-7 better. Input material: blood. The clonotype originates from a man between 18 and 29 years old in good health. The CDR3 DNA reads TGTGCCAGCAGGGGGCAGGGGGGCAGCTCCTACAATGAGCAGTACTTC. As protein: CASRGQGGSSYNEQYF.